One sample yielded the 14 T cell receptor beta chains listed below, sequenced in a study of blood T cell repertoires in COVID-19. This table comes from immunoSEQ multiplex PCR, and its TCRdb copy is limited to in-frame clones, with some not included. The sample lists 200,000 to 250,000 clones, around 86% occurring once. Material for sequencing was peripheral blood. These receptors all come from a man aged 60 to 75 with acute or convalescent COVID-19.

This clone appeared once. The rearrangement uses TRBV27 and TRBJ2-7, with a possible D match to TRBD1 (6 bases). Trimming took 3 bases from V and 3 from J, leaving 12 bases between them. This CDR3 is 14 amino acids long. The germline V gene encodes CDR1 MNHEY and CDR2 SMNVEV (reference sequence). The CDR3 region is CASSFFSGDYEQYF. In DNA, the CDR3 is TGTGCCAGCAGTTTTTTCTCAGGGGACTACGAGCAGTACTTC.

V usage is TRBV6-1 and J usage is TRBJ2-3, with a tentative D call TRBD1 (5 bases). The germline V gene encodes CDR1 MNHNS and CDR2 SASEGT. The CDR3 consists of 15 residues. The V gene lost 1 base and the J gene lost 3 bases, with 11 bases spanning the gap. CDR3 sequence reads: CASSEEGQGTDTQYF. The CDR3 coding sequence is TGTGCCAGCAGTGAAGAGGGGCAGGGTACAGATACGCAGTATTTT.

The chain carries TRBV7-9 and TRBJ2-5; D unresolved. Germline V gene lookup returns CDR1 SEHNR and CDR2 FQNEAQ (reference sequence). Trimming pared 7 bases from V and 0 bases from J, leaving 9 bases between. The length of the CDR3 is 13 residues. DNA for the CDR3: TGTGCCAGCACTTTACTGTACCAAGAGACCCAGTACTTC. It translates to CASTLLYQETQYF.

The gene calls are TRBV28 and TRBJ1-3; a possible D gene is TRBD1 (6 bases). CDR3 length equals 14 residues. V lost 8 bases and J 1 base, leaving 12 bases between the germline ends. The V gene's germline CDR1 is MDHEN and CDR2 SYDVKM. In nucleotides, the CDR3 is TGTGCCAGCGTGGACAGTGCGTCTGGAAACACCATATATTTT. Residues: CASVDSASGNTIYF.

This chain links TRBV3-1 (or the pseudogene TRBV3-2) with TRBJ1-1; 7 nucleotides align to TRBD1. Germline CDR1 reads LGHDT; CDR2 reads YNNKEL (reference sequence). This CDR3 region has 13 residues. V was clipped by 0 bases and J by 10 bases; unmatched bases: 5. Here the CDR3 DNA reads TGTGCCAGCAGCCAAGAGACAGGGACCCTAGCTTTCTTT. It yields the protein CASSQETGTLAFF.

This chain links TRBV6-5 with TRBJ2-7; D might be TRBD1 (6 bases). Germline V gene lookup returns CDR1 MNHEY and CDR2 SVGAGI. Trimming took off 1 base at V and 5 bases at J, with 9 bases between the two ends. The CDR3 has 13 amino acids. The CDR3 nucleotides read TGTGCCAGCAGTTACTGGGGGCTCCACGAGCAGTACTTC. Encoded protein: CASSYWGLHEQYF.

This clone turned up a few times. The chain employs TRBV5-5 and TRBJ2-7; 8 positions agree with TRBD2. This CDR3 contains 15 residues. Germline V CDR1 and CDR2: SGHKS, YYEKEE (reference sequence). The V and J ends lost 3 bases and 2 bases, in that order; junction bases with no gene match: 7. The CDR3 loop reads CASSSHGGAPYEQYF. CDR3 DNA sequence: TGTGCCAGCAGCTCCCACGGGGGGGCCCCCTACGAGCAGTACTTC. Complete variable domain (other parts from reference TRBV5-5 and TRBJ2-7): DAGVTQSPTHLIKTRGQQVTLRCSPISGHKSVSWYQQVLGQGPQFIFQYYEKEERGRGNFPDRFSARQFPNYSSELNVNALLLGDSALYLCASSSHGGAPYEQYFGPGTRLTVT.

The rearrangement links TRBV7-6 to TRBJ1-3, with D tentatively TRBD1 (5 bases). Germline V CDR1 and CDR2: SGHVS, FNYEAQ. CDR3 length equals 16 residues. V lost 6 bases and J 2 bases, leaving 17 bases between the germline ends. CDR3 bases: TGTGCCAGCAGGCCTGACAGCGCCCTTCCTGGAAACACCATATATTTT. Translation: CASRPDSALPGNTIYF.

The genes are TRBV6-1 and TRBJ2-7; 9 positions agree with TRBD1. From germline, CDR1 is MNHNS and CDR2 SASEGT. The CDR3 is 18 residues long. V gave up 1 base and J gave up 6 bases; unmatched junction bases: 16. The CDR3, as DNA: TGTGCCAGCAGTGAAGAGGCCGGGACAGGGACAATCCTTTGCGAGCAGTACTTC. Its translation is CASSEEAGTGTILCEQYF.

The rearrangement uses TRBV7-3 and TRBJ2-5; 13 bases are shared with TRBD2. The J segment lost 0 bases and the V segment lost 0 bases, leaving 7 bases of the junction unmatched. The CDR3 totals 19 residues. Germline V gives CDR1 SGHTA, CDR2 FQGTGA. The CDR3 nucleotides read TGTGCCAGCAGCTTAACTGGGACTAGCGGGGCCCCGTACCAAGAGACCCAGTACTTC. Amino acids: CASSLTGTSGAPYQETQYF.

In regard to this clone: Other DNA sequences of this sample code for an identical CDR3. The genes are TRBV6-5 and TRBJ2-5, with D perhaps matching TRBD1 (6 bases). Germline lookup yields CDR1 MNHEY and CDR2 SVGAGI. V was cut by 6 bases and J by 3 bases, with 11 bases left in between. The CDR3 runs to 13 residues. CDR3 DNA: TGTGCCAGCAGCCGAACAGGGAAAGAGACCCAGTACTTC. Translation gives CASSRTGKETQYF.

Notes on this clone: The same CDR3 also results from other DNA sequences found in this sample. The chain combines TRBV5-1 with TRBJ1-1; unclear D gene. V gave up 0 bases and J gave up 1 base, with 7 bases separating them. Germline assignment: CDR1 SGHRS and CDR2 YFSETQ. CDR3 length: 14 residues. CDR3 residues: CASSLAGGNTEAFF. The CDR3 DNA sequence: TGCGCCAGCAGCTTGGCGGGAGGGAACACTGAAGCTTTCTTT.

CDR3 sequence: CASSWDRNSYEQYF. The CDR3 coding sequence is TGTGCCAGCAGCTGGGACAGGAACTCCTACGAGCAGTACTTC. The chain has TRBV5-6 and TRBJ2-7; TRBD1 agrees at 8 bases. Germline CDR1 reads SGHDT; CDR2 reads YYEEEE. The CDR3 contains 14 residues. V lost 3 bases, J lost 0 bases, and 2 bases stayed unmatched. Variable domain in full (rest from reference TRBV5-6 and TRBJ2-7): DAGVTQSPTHLIKTRGQQVTLRCSPKSGHDTVSWYQQALGQGPQFIFQYYEEEERQRGNFPDRFSGHQFPNYSSELNVNALLLGDSALYLCASSWDRNSYEQYFGPGTRLTVT.

This clone was observed once. V is TRBV6-5 and J is TRBJ1-6; 10 positions agree with TRBD1. After removal of 6 bases from V and 7 bases from J, the junction contained 3 bases not matched to a gene. There are 14 residues in the CDR3. Germline CDR1 and CDR2: MNHEY and SVGAGI. As DNA, the CDR3 is TGTGCCAGCAGGGGACAGGGGAAAAATTCACCCCTCCACTTT. This gives the protein CASRGQGKNSPLHF.